This T cell receptor (beta chain) was sequenced in a study of control samples from healthy donors and cancer patients. TCRdb's table, derived via immunoSEQ multiplex PCR, lists solely in-frame clones and lacks some. Counted here are about 130,000 clones, about nine tenths occurring once; the ten biggest clones make up around 7.6%. This clone was seen only a few times. The CDR3 contains 15 residues. Trimming stripped 2 bases from V and 0 bases from J, with 7 bases between. Germline loops: CDR1 MNHNY, CDR2 SVGAGI (reference sequence). Sequences were obtained from PBMCs. The chain couples TRBV6-6 to TRBJ2-2, with D perhaps being TRBD1 or TRBD2 (5 bases each). The receptor comes from a man aged 45-65 years with head and neck cancer. CDR3 residues: CASSYGTTNTGELFF. CDR3 DNA: TGTGCCAGCAGTTACGGGACCACGAACACCGGGGAGCTGTTTTTT.